Shown below are 28 T cell receptor beta chains from a single sample sequenced in a study of glioma-infiltrating T cells. The iRepertoire nested amplicon-rescue multiplex PCR amplified TCR alpha and beta CDR3s from RNA. TCRdb re-called the multiplex PCR reads through MiXCR, storing one row per CDR3 protein. The repertoire holds under 50,000 distinct CDR3 sequences, with approximately 20% as singletons. Sequencing was performed on glioma tissue, nonneoplastic brain tissue, or PBMCs (not recorded which). These TCRs come from a human donor with low-grade glioma or glioblastoma, undergoing nonglioma brain surgery, or in good health (not recorded which).

At least ten counts were recorded for this clonotype. The chain couples TRBV7-3 to TRBJ2-7; 14 bases are a match to TRBD2. CDR1 SGHTA and CDR2 FQGTGA come from the germline V gene. The CDR3 length is 14 residues. With V trimmed by 4 bases and J by 6 bases, 2 bases remained unmatched. The CDR3: CASSSGTSGSEQYF. CDR3 DNA sequence: TGTGCCAGCAGCTCTGGGACTAGCGGGAGCGAGCAGTACTTC. The full variable domain, rest sourced from reference TRBV7-3 and TRBJ2-7, is GAGVSQTPSNKVTEKGKYVELRCDPISGHTALYWYRQSLGQGPEFLIYFQGTGAADDSGLPNDRFFAVRPEGSVSTLKIQRTERGDSAVYLCASSSGTSGSEQYFGPGTRLTVT.

The chain links TRBV29-1 to TRBJ2-1, with TRBD1 matching 7 bases. V was clipped by 7 bases and J by 6 bases; unmatched bases: 12. This CDR3 contains 14 residues. The germline V gene encodes CDR1 SQVTM and CDR2 ANQGSEA. DNA of the CDR3: TGCAGCGCTTTACAGGGGCTTTCTGGCAATGAGCAGTTCTTC. Protein product: CSALQGLSGNEQFF.

Many counts were recorded for this clonotype. This chain uses TRBV4-1 with TRBJ2-1, with 7 bases lining up with TRBD2. Trimming removed 0 bases from V and 7 bases from J; junction bases left unmatched: 6. CDR3 length: 15 amino acids. Germline V gene lookup returns CDR1 MGHRA and CDR2 YSYEKL. The CDR3 spells CASSQDGGGGNEQFF. For the CDR3, the DNA is TGCGCCAGCAGCCAAGATGGCGGGGGAGGGAATGAGCAGTTCTTC.

Notes on this clonotype: Mismatch with germline at one junction end may stem from a read error. The rearrangement uses TRBV7-9 and TRBJ2-1, with TRBD1 matching 7 bases. The CDR3 has 12 amino acids. Germline V lookup: CDR1 SEHNR, CDR2 FQNEAQ (reference sequence). The CDR3 spells CASSLNPGRGIF. CDR3 nucleotide sequence: TGTGCCAGCAGCTTAAATCCTGGCAGGGGGATCTTC. Based on the CDR3 plus reference TRBV7-9 and TRBJ2-1, the full variable domain is DTGVSQNPRHKITKRGQNVTFRCDPISEHNRLYWYRQTLGQGPEFLTYFQNEAQLEKSRLLSDRFSAERPKGSFSTLEIQRTEQGDSAMYLCASSLNPGRGIFGPGTRLTVL.

This clonotype occurred many times. The rearrangement joins TRBV6-6 to TRBJ2-5; 8 positions agree with TRBD1. The CDR3 loop spans 16 amino acids. With 0 bases clipped from V and 2 bases from J, the junction kept 5 bases outside the gene matches. Germline V lookup: CDR1 MNHNY, CDR2 SVGAGI (reference sequence). The CDR3 protein is CASSYSGQVYQETQYF. CDR3 in DNA: TGTGCCAGCAGTTACTCGGGACAGGTGTATCAAGAGACCCAGTACTTC.

Only a few counts were recorded for this clonotype. This chain links TRBV29-1 with TRBJ2-5, with D unresolved. The CDR3 covers 9 residues. Trimming pared 8 bases from V and 4 bases from J, leaving 5 bases between. From germline, CDR1 is SQVTM and CDR2 ANQGSEA. CDR3 in amino acids: CSTPETQYF. Written as DNA, the CDR3 is TGCAGCACCCCAGAGACCCAGTACTTC.

This clonotype was counted ten times or more. The chain is built from TRBV5-1 and TRBJ2-7; TRBD2 aligns across 8 bases. Losses at the gene ends were 3 bases for V and 10 bases for J; bases not matched to a gene: 12. This CDR3 has 14 amino acids. Germline assignment: CDR1 SGHRS and CDR2 YFSETQ. The CDR3 bases are TGCGCCAGCAGCTCGGATCCGGGAGGGTCAACCCAGTACGTC. It encodes CASSSDPGGSTQYV.

This clonotype was recorded at least ten times. The V gene is TRBV2, the J gene TRBJ1-3, with a tentative D call TRBD1 (5 bases). The CDR3 is 15 residues long. Germline CDR1 is SNHLY and CDR2 is FYNNEI. The V gene lost 8 bases and the J gene lost 2 bases, with 16 bases spanning the gap. CDR3 loop: CASGNGAGTGNTIYF. CDR3 sequence (DNA): TGTGCCAGCGGCAATGGGGCAGGCACTGGAAACACCATATATTTT.

This clonotype was seen a few times. The V gene is TRBV5-6, the J gene TRBJ2-3; 8 positions match TRBD2. The length of the CDR3 is 16 residues. Per the germline V gene, CDR1 is SGHDT and CDR2 is YYEEEE. The V gene end was trimmed by 2 bases and the J gene end by 2 bases; junction bases not matched to a gene: 7. CDR3 in amino acids: CASSLRSGGPTDTQYF. DNA of the CDR3: TGTGCCAGCAGCTTAAGGAGCGGGGGACCCACAGATACGCAGTATTTT.

This clonotype has just one count. V gene TRBV15 combines with J gene TRBJ2-1, with D possibly called TRBD1 or TRBD2 (6 bases each). V was pared by 5 bases and J by 0 bases, with 11 bases between. The CDR3 has 15 residues. Germline CDR1 is LNHNV and CDR2 is YYDKDF (reference sequence). In DNA, the CDR3 is TGTGCCACCAGCCCAGGGGACTCCTCCTACAATGAGCAGTTCTTC. Protein sequence: CATSPGDSSYNEQFF. The full variable domain, with the rest looked up from reference TRBV15 and TRBJ2-1, is DAMVIQNPRYQVTQFGKPVTLSCSQTLNHNVMYWYQQKSSQAPKLLFHYYDKDFNNEADTPDNFQSRRPNTSFCFLDIRSPGLGDTAMYLCATSPGDSSYNEQFFGPGTRLTVL.

This clonotype was seen at least ten times. The chain carries TRBV5-5 and TRBJ1-2; no definite D call. V lost 1 base and J 8 bases, leaving 9 bases between the germline ends. This CDR3 has 12 residues. CDR1 is SGHKS and CDR2 is YYEKEE in the germline V gene (reference sequence). The CDR3 DNA is TGTGCCAGCAGCTTGTTGGGCGGAGGCTACACCTTC. Protein sequence: CASSLLGGGYTF.

This clonotype was seen ten or more times. The chain is built from TRBV29-1 and TRBJ2-7, with 10 nucleotides matching TRBD1. The CDR3 has 13 residues. In germline, CDR1 is SQVTM, CDR2 ANQGSEA. The junction had 4 bases not matched to a gene; V was cut back by 3 bases and J by 5 bases. The CDR3 bases are TGCAGCGTTGAGGGACAGGGGAACCACGAGCAGTACTTC. It translates to CSVEGQGNHEQYF.

In this sample, this clonotype turned up many times. The chain combines TRBV27 with TRBJ2-3, with 7 nucleotides matching TRBD1. CDR3 length: 16 residues. The J segment lost 1 base and the V segment lost 7 bases, leaving 11 bases of the junction unmatched. CDR1 is MNHEY and CDR2 is SMNVEV in the germline V gene (reference sequence). In DNA form, the CDR3 reads TGTGCCAGCACCGAGGACAGGTCCGGGGGCACAGATACGCAGTATTTT. It codes for CASTEDRSGGTDTQYF.

In its sample, this clonotype was seen many times. The CDR3 coding sequence is TGTGCCAGCAGGAGCCGGGGGGCCTACAATGAGCAGTTCTTC. Protein sequence: CASRSRGAYNEQFF. The chain uses TRBV6-1 and TRBJ2-1; 7 nucleotides align to TRBD2. From germline, CDR1 is MNHNS and CDR2 SASEGT. The CDR3 runs to 14 residues. V shed 6 bases, J shed 2 bases, and the junction held 4 bases outside the gene matches.

This clonotype has more than one count but fewer than ten. The chain uses TRBV29-1 and TRBJ1-2; D is perhaps TRBD1 (5 bases). Trimming pared 4 bases from V and 5 bases from J, leaving 17 bases between. CDR1 SQVTM and CDR2 ANQGSEA come from the germline V gene. The CDR3 loop spans 14 amino acids. CDR3 nucleotide sequence: TGCAGCGTTGTATCTCTCGGGGAGGGGTATGGCTACACCTTC. This encodes CSVVSLGEGYGYTF.

This clonotype is termed medium-sized. This chain joins TRBV7-9 and TRBJ1-1; 9 bases fit TRBD1. The V and J ends lost 5 bases and 4 bases, in that order; junction bases with no gene match: 5. CDR1 and CDR2 (germline): SEHNR, FQNEAQ (reference sequence). The CDR3 loop spans 14 amino acids. CDR3 protein: CASSQPTGGTEAFF. The CDR3, as DNA: TGTGCCAGCAGCCAACCGACAGGGGGCACTGAAGCTTTCTTT.

This clonotype was seen at least ten times. The V gene is TRBV6-4, the J gene TRBJ2-3, with 10 bases identical to TRBD1. The CDR3 length is 15 residues. Germline V gene lookup returns CDR1 MRHNA and CDR2 SNTAGT. V dropped 3 bases and J dropped 2; count of bases not matched to a gene: 2. DNA of the CDR3: TGTGCCAGCAGTGATGGGACAGGGGACACAGATACGCAGTATTTT. This encodes CASSDGTGDTDTQYF.

This clonotype was counted once. This clone may be a read error of a much larger clone one base away. The chain links TRBV7-3 to TRBJ2-2; D is undetermined. Trimming took 5 bases from V and 4 from J, leaving 8 bases between them. Germline V gives CDR1 SGHTA, CDR2 FQGTGA. The CDR3 has 13 amino acids. DNA for the CDR3: TGTGCCAGCAGCCCCAGAAGCACCGGGGAGCTGTTTTTT. Protein sequence: CASSPRSTGELFF.

At least ten counts were recorded for this clonotype. The V call is TRBV4-2, the J call TRBJ2-3, with TRBD2 identical over 8 bases. This CDR3 is 15 amino acids long. Germline CDR1 LGHNA, CDR2 YNFKEQ. The ends lost 4 bases at V and 5 bases at J; junction bases unmatched: 8. This CDR3 is CASSLGAGEGDTQYF. The CDR3 DNA follows: TGTGCCAGCAGCCTCGGAGCGGGAGAGGGAGATACGCAGTATTTT.

As to this clonotype: A much larger clone differs by one base, so this may be a read error. V is TRBV7-2 and J is TRBJ1-5; possibly TRBD1 for D (5 bases). Germline loops: CDR1 SGHTA, CDR2 FQGNSA. The CDR3 has 16 residues. The chain's CDR3 is CASSLGDGYSNQLQHF. In DNA, the CDR3 is TGTGCCAGCAGCTTAGGGGACGGCTATAGCAATCAGCTCCAGCATTTT.

This clonotype was seen at least ten times. J is TRBJ2-3 and V is TRBV19; no definite D call. The length of the CDR3 is 13 residues. Trimming pared 2 bases from V and 4 bases from J, leaving 7 bases between. The germline CDR1 and CDR2 sequences are LNHDA and SQIVND (reference sequence). This CDR3 is CASSISSPDTQYF. The DNA of the CDR3 is TGTGCCAGTAGTATAAGTAGTCCAGATACGCAGTATTTT.

The V gene is TRBV9, the J gene TRBJ2-5; D may be TRBD2 (7 bases). With 3 bases removed from V and 4 bases from J, the gap between germline ends came to 13 bases. There are 14 residues in the CDR3. From germline, CDR1 is SGDLS and CDR2 YYNGEE. This CDR3 reads CASSAWGGLETQYF. The CDR3 DNA follows: TGTGCCAGCAGCGCCTGGGGGGGGCTAGAGACCCAGTACTTC.

V is TRBV4-1 and J is TRBJ2-1; TRBD2 matches 10 bases. There are 16 residues in the CDR3. Germline assignment: CDR1 MGHRA and CDR2 YSYEKL. The trim removed 1 base at V and 6 bases at J, leaving 6 bases unmatched. CDR3 sequence reads: CASSQVQRGGGNEQFF. For the CDR3, the DNA is TGCGCCAGCAGCCAAGTTCAGCGGGGGGGCGGCAATGAGCAGTTCTTC.

This clonotype was recorded many times. CDR3 in amino acids: CASSPDSGQGYGYTF. In nucleotides, the CDR3 is TGTGCCAGCAGTCCGGATTCGGGACAGGGCTATGGCTACACCTTC. This chain uses TRBV6-1 with TRBJ1-2, with TRBD1 identical over 9 bases. This CDR3 has 15 residues. The germline V gene has CDR1 MNHNS and CDR2 SASEGT. Trimming took 5 bases from V and 4 from J; bases not matched to a gene: 8.

This clonotype has a count of ten or more. This chain joins TRBV20-1 and TRBJ2-7, with D possibly TRBD2 on 5 matching bases. CDR1 is DFQATT and CDR2 is SNEGSKA in the germline V gene (reference sequence). V lost 0 bases to trimming and J lost 5 bases, with 17 bases between them. The CDR3 sequence is 15 residues long. In DNA, the CDR3 is TGCAGTGCTAGAGATCTACGGGGAGCGCAAAACGAGCAGTACTTC. It yields the protein CSARDLRGAQNEQYF.

At least ten counts were recorded for this clonotype. The chain recombines TRBV12-3 or TRBV12-4 with TRBJ2-1; no clear D gene. The CDR3 loop spans 12 amino acids. Trimming took 2 bases from V and 9 from J, leaving 8 bases between them. CDR3: CASSLRKGEQFF. As DNA, the CDR3 is TGTGCCAGCAGTTTAAGGAAGGGTGAGCAGTTCTTC.

This clonotype has at least ten counts. The CDR3 nucleotides read TGTGCCAGCTCAGCCCTTGACGAGCAGTACTTC. Translated, it gives CASSALDEQYF. This sequence joins TRBV28 and TRBJ2-7; D uncertain. V was pared by 8 bases and J by 5 bases, with 10 bases between. The CDR3 has 11 residues. Germline assignment: CDR1 MDHEN and CDR2 SYDVKM.

The table lists this clonotype with many counts. This chain joins TRBV20-1 and TRBJ1-3; D not certain. The CDR3 contains 13 residues. Germline V gene lookup returns CDR1 DFQATT and CDR2 SNEGSKA (reference sequence). This CDR3 reads CSLVTPSGNTIYF. In DNA, the CDR3 is TGCAGCCTAGTAACGCCCTCTGGAAACACCATATATTTT.